A single sample is the source of the 4 T cell receptor beta chains below, sequenced in a study of long-term antiretroviral therapy in people with HIV. This was the immunoSEQ v3.0 assay at survey level. Sequencing used immunoSEQ multiplex PCR; TCRdb keeps in-frame clones, though not all of them. The table shows about 21,000 clones, with approximately 90% occurring only once. The sequences come from unsorted PBMCs, collected 2.3 years after starting antiretroviral therapy. These receptors were taken from a man aged 60-69 years with HIV.

The chain couples TRBV2 to TRBJ2-7, with 9 bases fitting TRBD2. The length of the CDR3 is 17 residues. CDR1 and CDR2 (germline): SNHLY, FYNNEI. V was pared by 9 bases and J by 3 bases, with 18 bases of the junction left unmatched. The CDR3 loop reads CASGGMASGIVVYEQYF. The CDR3 region has the DNA TGTGCCAGTGGGGGAATGGCTAGCGGGATAGTCGTCTACGAGCAGTACTTC.

The V call is TRBV7-7, the J call TRBJ2-1; D is unclear. The CDR3 is 13 residues long. Germline V gene sequence: CDR1 SSHAT, CDR2 FNYEAQ (reference sequence). Trimming removed 3 bases from V and 7 bases from J, with 10 bases in between. CDR3 loop: CASSLELLNEQFF. The DNA of the CDR3 is TGTGCCAGCAGCTTGGAACTCCTAAATGAGCAGTTCTTC.

The chain links TRBV19 to TRBJ1-5; D gene unclear. V gave up 3 bases and J gave up 3 bases, with 6 bases separating them. Germline V gene sequence: CDR1 LNHDA, CDR2 SQIVND (reference sequence). The CDR3 has 13 residues. CDR3 loop: CASSIDHNQPQHF. For the CDR3, the DNA is TGTGCCAGTAGTATTGACCACAATCAGCCCCAGCATTTT.

The V and J genes are TRBV23-1 and TRBJ2-7; 12 nucleotides match TRBD1. TRBV23-1 is reported as an ORF; its role is uncertain. The V and J ends lost 8 bases and 4 bases, in that order; junction bases with no gene match: 12. This CDR3 is built from 16 residues. CDR3 loop: CASQKGTGGEEYEQYF. The CDR3, as DNA: TGCGCCAGCCAAAAGGGGACAGGGGGCGAAGAATACGAGCAGTACTTC.